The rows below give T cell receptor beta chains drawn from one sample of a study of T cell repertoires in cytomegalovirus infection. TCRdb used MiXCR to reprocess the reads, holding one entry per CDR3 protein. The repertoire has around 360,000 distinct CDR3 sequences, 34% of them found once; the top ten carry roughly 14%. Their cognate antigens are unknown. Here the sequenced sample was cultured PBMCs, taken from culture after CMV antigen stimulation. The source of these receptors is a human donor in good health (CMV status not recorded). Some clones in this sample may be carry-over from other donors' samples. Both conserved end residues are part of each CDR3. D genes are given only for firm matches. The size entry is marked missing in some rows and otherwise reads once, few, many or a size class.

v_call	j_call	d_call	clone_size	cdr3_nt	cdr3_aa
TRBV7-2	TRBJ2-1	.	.	TGTGCCAGCAGCTTAGCGTCGGTATCGATATCCTACAATGAGCAGTTCTTC	CASSLASVSISYNEQFF
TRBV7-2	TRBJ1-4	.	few	TGTGCCAGCTCGGGTCGGACTAATGAAAAACTGTTTTTT	CASSGRTNEKLFF
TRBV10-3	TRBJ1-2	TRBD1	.	TGTGCCAGCCGGGACAGGGGTGCCGTTAACTATGGCTACACCTTC	CASRDRGAVNYGYTF
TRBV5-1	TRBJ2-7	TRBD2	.	TGCGCCAGCAGCACCGGACTAGCGGGAGAGGGCGAGCAGTACTTC	CASSTGLAGEGEQYF
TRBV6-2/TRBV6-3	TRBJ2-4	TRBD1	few	TGTGCCAGCAGCCCTCAACCCCGGGACAGCAAAAACATTCAGTACTTC	CASSPQPRDSKNIQYF
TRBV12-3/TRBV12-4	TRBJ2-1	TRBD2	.	TGTGCCAGCAGCCCAACCGGGACTAGCGAGACCTTTCCGTTCTTC	CASSPTGTSETFPFF
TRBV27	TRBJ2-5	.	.	TGTGCCAGCAGCGCCTTCCGGGGAGAGACCCAGTACTTC	CASSAFRGETQYF
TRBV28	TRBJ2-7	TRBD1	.	TGTGCCAGCAGCCAAAGCGGACAGGGTTACGAGCAGTACTTC	CASSQSGQGYEQYF
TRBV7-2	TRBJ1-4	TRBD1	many	TGTGCCAGCAGCTTAGATCTCCAGGGGGCCAGGAAACTGTTTTTT	CASSLDLQGARKLFF
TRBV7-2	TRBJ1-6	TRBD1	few	TGTGCCAGCAGCCCTCGACAGGGGAATAATTCACCCCTCCACTTT	CASSPRQGNNSPLHF
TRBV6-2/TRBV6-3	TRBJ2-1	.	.	TGTGCCAGCAGGGAGGCGGGGGCTACGGTTGAGCAGTTCTTC	CASREAGATVEQFF
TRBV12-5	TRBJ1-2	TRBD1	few	TGTGCTAGTGGTCTACAGGGGGCCTCTGGCTACACCTTC	CASGLQGASGYTF
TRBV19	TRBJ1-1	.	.	TGTGCCAGTAGTCTCCGGGCCCAGGGCACTGAAGCTTTCTTT	CASSLRAQGTEAFF
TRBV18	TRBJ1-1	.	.	TGTGCCAGCTCACCCCCCCCCGGCACTGAAGCTTTCTTT	CASSPPPGTEAFF
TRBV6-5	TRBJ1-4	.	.	TGTGCCAGCAGTTACTCGCTTGTATCGGGTCGCGAAAAACTGTTTTTT	CASSYSLVSGREKLFF
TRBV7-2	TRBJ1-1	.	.	TGTGCCAGCACCTCTGTTGGCACTGAAGCTTTCTTT	CASTSVGTEAFF
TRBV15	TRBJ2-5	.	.	TGTGCCACCAGCAGAGATAGAGGCGTATTGGGGGAGACCCAGTACTTC	CATSRDRGVLGETQYF
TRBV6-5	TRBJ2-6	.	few	TGTGCCAGCAGTTATTGGCAAGGTGCTGGGGCCAACGTCCTGACTTTC	CASSYWQGAGANVLTF
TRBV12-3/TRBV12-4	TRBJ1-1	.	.	TGTGCCAGCAGTCCAACGAGTTGGAGCACTGAAGCTTTCTTT	CASSPTSWSTEAFF
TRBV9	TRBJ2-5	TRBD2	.	TGTGCCAGCAGCGTAGGGCTAGCGGGAGGGGGGCAAGAGACCCAGTACTTC	CASSVGLAGGGQETQYF
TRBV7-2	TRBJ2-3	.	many	TGTGCCAGCAGCTTAGAAGGCCCTACGCAGTATTTT	CASSLEGPTQYF
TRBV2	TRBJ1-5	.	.	TGTGCCAGCAGGGGGGACCCCCAGCCCCAGCATTTT	CASRGDPQPQHF
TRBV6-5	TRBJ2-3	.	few	TGTGCCAGCATTTCCGAGGCAGATACGCAGTATTTT	CASISEADTQYF
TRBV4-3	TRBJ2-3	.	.	TGCGCCAGCAGCCAAGACGGCCCTGGAGGGGTGCCAGATACGCAGTATTTT	CASSQDGPGGVPDTQYF